One sample yielded the 27 T cell receptor beta chains listed below, sequenced in a study of blood T cell repertoires in COVID-19. Libraries were prepared by immunoSEQ multiplex PCR; TCRdb keeps only in-frame clonotypes and omits some of them. The sample holds 250,000 to 350,000 clones; about 81% are singletons and the top ten take over 1.3%. The sample taken for sequencing was peripheral blood. These receptors all stem from a human donor with COVID-19, enrolled during active disease. The donor label of this sample is uncertain.

The chain couples TRBV4-3 to TRBJ2-3; D gene unclear. Deletions cut 0 bases from V and 1 base from J, with 5 bases between. Germline CDR1 and CDR2: LGHNA and YSLEER. The CDR3 is 14 residues long. This CDR3 is CASSQDPGTDTQYF. Written as DNA, the CDR3 is TGCGCCAGCAGCCAAGATCCTGGCACAGATACGCAGTATTTT.

In the case of this clone: The sample holds other DNA sequences that translate to the same CDR3. This rearrangement joins TRBV3-1 (or the pseudogene TRBV3-2) to TRBJ1-1, with D unclear. CDR3 size: 13 residues. Trimming cost V 3 bases and J 2 bases, with 7 bases left between them. Germline CDR1 is LGHDT and CDR2 is YNNKEL (reference sequence). The chain's CDR3 is CASSQTGNTEAFF. DNA for the CDR3: TGTGCCAGCAGCCAGACGGGAAACACTGAAGCTTTCTTT.

The rearrangement links TRBV3-1 (or the pseudogene TRBV3-2) to TRBJ2-2; 7 nucleotides agree with TRBD2. Germline values: CDR1 LGHDT, CDR2 YNNKEL (reference sequence). This CDR3 region has 15 residues. Germline trimming cut 1 base from V and 5 bases from J; bases unmatched to any gene: 4. The CDR3 region is CASSQGVSGTGELFF. The DNA of the CDR3 is TGTGCCAGCAGCCAAGGAGTTAGCGGGACCGGGGAGCTGTTTTTT.

In its sample, this clone was seen once. V and J are TRBV19 and TRBJ2-2; 7 bases fit TRBD2. Trimming at V came to 5 bases and at J to 3 bases, leaving 9 bases not matched to a gene. The germline CDR1 and CDR2 sequences are LNHDA and SQIVND (reference sequence). The CDR3 sequence is 16 residues long. The CDR3 loop is CASSVGLLAYTGELFF. For the CDR3, the DNA is TGTGCCAGTAGTGTGGGACTACTAGCTTACACCGGGGAGCTGTTTTTT.

The V call is TRBV13, the J call TRBJ2-4; 7 bases are a match to TRBD2. CDR1 is PRHDT and CDR2 is FYEKMQ in the germline V gene (reference sequence). V was pared by 4 bases and J by 3 bases, with 12 bases of the junction left unmatched. The CDR3 spans 17 residues. CDR3 bases: TGTGCCAGCAGCTCGTACGCGGGGGAATCTGGCAAAAACATTCAGTACTTC. Protein: CASSSYAGESGKNIQYF.

V is TRBV30 and J is TRBJ1-5, with TRBD1 matching over 11 bases. The CDR3 consists of 13 residues. Trimming removed 3 bases from V and 6 bases from J; junction bases left unmatched: 1. CDR1 is GTSNPN and CDR2 is SVGIG in the germline V gene (reference sequence). The CDR3 loop reads CAWRGQGGQPQHF. In nucleotides, the CDR3 is TGTGCCTGGAGGGGACAGGGGGGTCAGCCCCAGCATTTT. Filled out from reference TRBV30 and TRBJ1-5, the complete variable domain reads SQTIHQWPATLVQPVGSPLSLECTVEGTSNPNLYWYRQAAGRGLQLLFYSVGIGQISSEVPQNLSASRPQDRQFILSSKKLLLSDSGFYLCAWRGQGGQPQHFGDGTRLSIL.

On this clone itself: The same CDR3 arises from other DNA sequences in this sample as well. The V call is TRBV12-3 or TRBV12-4, the J call TRBJ2-5, with unresolved D. The CDR3 runs 11 residues. V was shortened by 6 bases and J by 5 bases, with 7 bases between the two germline ends. The CDR3 is CASSLSETQYF. DNA of the CDR3: TGTGCCAGCAGCCTCTCGGAGACCCAGTACTTC.

About this clone: The sample holds other DNA sequences that translate to the same CDR3. V gene TRBV7-6 combines with J gene TRBJ2-1; D perhaps matches TRBD2 (5 bases). Trimming shortened V by 2 bases and J by 1 base, and 9 bases separated the two germline ends. The CDR3 is 15 residues long. Looked up from germline, CDR1 is SGHVS and CDR2 is FNYEAQ. The CDR3 region is CASSLRGSSYNEQFF. The CDR3 DNA is TGTGCCAGCAGCTTACGAGGGTCTTCCTACAATGAGCAGTTCTTC.

The genes are TRBV28 and TRBJ1-6, with a possible D match to TRBD1 (6 bases). Germline CDR1 and CDR2: MDHEN and SYDVKM. The ends were cut back, 3 bases at V and 10 bases at J, with 13 bases in the middle. The CDR3 extends over 14 amino acids. CDR3 sequence: CASSLVRGTSPLHF. DNA for the CDR3: TGTGCCAGCAGTTTGGTCAGGGGAACATCACCCCTCCACTTT.

The J gene is TRBJ2-7, the V gene TRBV6-5; D remains ambiguous. This CDR3 is built from 13 residues. V was pared by 9 bases and J by 4 bases, with 16 bases between. Germline V CDR1 and CDR2: MNHEY, SVGAGI. This chain's CDR3 is CASKRGESYEQYF. CDR3 sequence (DNA): TGTGCCAGTAAGAGAGGAGAGTCATACGAGCAGTACTTC.

The CDR3 reads CASSILGGNEKLFF. The CDR3 DNA follows: TGTGCCAGTAGTATCCTCGGCGGCAATGAAAAACTGTTTTTT. The chain joins TRBV19 to TRBJ1-4; D call uncertain. The CDR3 runs 14 residues. Germline V gene sequence: CDR1 LNHDA, CDR2 SQIVND (reference sequence). V was pared by 3 bases and J by 5 bases, with 10 bases between. Filled out from reference TRBV19 and TRBJ1-4, the complete variable domain reads DGGITQSPKYLFRKEGQNVTLSCEQNLNHDAMYWYRQDPGQGLRLIYYSQIVNDFQKGDIAEGYSVSREKKESFPLTVTSAQKNPTAFYLCASSILGGNEKLFFGSGTQLSVL.

This chain connects TRBV7-2 to TRBJ1-1; 11 bases map to TRBD1. The CDR3 runs to 15 residues. The germline CDR1 and CDR2 sequences are SGHTA and FQGNSA. V was clipped by 3 bases and J by 4 bases; unmatched bases: 4. The CDR3 reads CASSLGQGGPTEAFF. The CDR3 DNA reads TGTGCCAGCAGCTTGGGACAGGGGGGCCCCACTGAAGCTTTCTTT. Complete variable domain (other parts from reference TRBV7-2 and TRBJ1-1): GAGVSQSPSNKVTEKGKDVELRCDPISGHTALYWYRQSLGQGLEFLIYFQGNSAPDKSGLPSDRFSAERTGGSVSTLTIQRTQQEDSAVYLCASSLGQGGPTEAFFGQGTRLTVV.

The count of this clone is one. The V call is TRBV7-2, the J call TRBJ1-4; D uncertain. The V gene's germline CDR1 is SGHTA and CDR2 FQGNSA. Deletions cut 6 bases from V and 0 bases from J, with 8 bases between. CDR3 length equals 14 residues. Here the CDR3 DNA reads TGTGCCAGCAGTCGGGTTCCAACTAATGAAAAACTGTTTTTT. This codes for CASSRVPTNEKLFF.

The chain couples TRBV12-5 to TRBJ1-5, with a possible D match to TRBD1 (5 bases). The CDR3 runs 16 residues. V gave up 5 bases and J gave up 2 bases, with 16 bases separating them. Germline lookup yields CDR1 LGHNT and CDR2 FRNRAP. CDR3 region: CASGGSNGGGNQPQHF. In nucleotides, the CDR3 is TGTGCTAGTGGTGGATCGAACGGGGGAGGCAATCAGCCCCAGCATTTT.

The CDR3 DNA is TGTGCCAGCAGTTACTCCTTAACCGGTGCTGGCTACACCTTC. Translating it yields CASSYSLTGAGYTF. The rearrangement links TRBV6-2 or TRBV6-3 to TRBJ1-2, with D uncertain. Germline CDR1 MNHEY, CDR2 SVGEGT. This CDR3 spans 14 amino acids. V was trimmed by 0 bases and J by 7 bases, leaving 12 bases between them.

CDR3: CASRDNRGSNEKLFF. DNA for the CDR3: TGTGCCAGCAGGGATAACAGGGGTTCTAATGAAAAACTGTTTTTT. This chain uses TRBV25-1 with TRBJ1-4; 7 bases fit TRBD1. The V segment lost 6 bases and the J segment 3 bases; nucleotides outside the gene matches: 7. CDR1 and CDR2 from the germline V gene are MGHDK and SYGVNS. There are 15 residues in the CDR3.

This clone was observed a single time. The chain combines TRBV7-3 with TRBJ2-7; 7 bases align to TRBD2. The CDR3 is made up of 13 amino acids. Germline loops: CDR1 SGHTA, CDR2 FQGTGA. The V segment lost 2 bases and the J segment 4 bases; nucleotides outside the gene matches: 2. DNA for the CDR3: TGTGCCAGCAGCTTAGGGCGGGAGTACGAGCAGTACTTC. Its translation is CASSLGREYEQYF.

The V gene is TRBV5-1, the J gene TRBJ2-6, with D tentatively TRBD1 (6 bases). Between the trimmed V and J ends, which lost 0 bases and 4 bases, there was a span of 14 bases. CDR1 is SGHRS, CDR2 YFSETQ, per germline. The CDR3 consists of 17 residues. CDR3 residues: CASSLALAGAGANVLTF. CDR3 bases: TGCGCCAGCAGCTTGGCCCTAGCAGGGGCCGGGGCCAACGTCCTGACTTTC.

The chain has TRBV6-5 and TRBJ1-4; 7 bases agree with TRBD1. V lost 5 bases and J lost 3; bases outside the gene matches: 6. The CDR3 covers 15 residues. From germline, CDR1 is MNHEY and CDR2 SVGAGI. The CDR3 protein is CASSLQGTANEKLFF. DNA for the CDR3: TGTGCCAGCAGTCTCCAGGGGACAGCTAATGAAAAACTGTTTTTT.

V and J are TRBV3-1 (or the pseudogene TRBV3-2) and TRBJ1-1, with TRBD1 matching 12 bases. The CDR3 is 15 amino acids. Trimming cost V 4 bases and J 6 bases; bases outside gene matches: 6. Germline-derived CDR1 and CDR2 are LGHDT and YNNKEL (reference sequence). The CDR3 DNA reads as TGTGCCAGCAGCCCGGGACAGGGGGCAAGTGCTGAAGCTTTCTTT. This encodes CASSPGQGASAEAFF.

This clone appeared a single time. J is TRBJ2-3 and V is TRBV6-6; 8 bases are a match to TRBD2. CDR1 and CDR2 from the germline V gene are MNHNY and SVGAGI (reference sequence). This CDR3 is built from 15 residues. V shed 6 bases, J shed 4 bases, and the junction held 9 bases outside the gene matches. CDR3 residues: CASSRPIAGSDTQYF. The CDR3 DNA is TGTGCCAGCAGCCGACCCATAGCGGGGTCAGATACGCAGTATTTT.

A word on this clone: The same CDR3 arises from other DNA sequences in this sample as well. This chain joins TRBV19 and TRBJ2-5, with 9 bases that match TRBD1. J lost 5 bases, V lost 4 bases, and 2 bases had no gene match. Germline V gene data show CDR1 as LNHDA and CDR2 as SQIVND (reference sequence). The CDR3 is 13 residues long. The DNA for the CDR3 is TGTGCCAGTAGTACACAGGGGGCTGAGACCCAGTACTTC. It codes for CASSTQGAETQYF.

V and J are TRBV5-1 and TRBJ2-7; 11 bases are a match to TRBD2. CDR1 is SGHRS and CDR2 is YFSETQ in the germline V gene. The CDR3 runs 16 residues. Trimming cost V 3 bases and J 4 bases; bases outside gene matches: 9. CDR3 sequence (DNA): TGCGCCAGCAGCTATTCCGGGACTAGCGGTAGTTACGAGCAGTACTTC. This encodes CASSYSGTSGSYEQYF.

The chain links TRBV3-1 (or the pseudogene TRBV3-2) to TRBJ2-2, with 11 bases lining up with TRBD2. Trimming cost V 4 bases and J 5 bases; bases outside gene matches: 9. The CDR3 consists of 17 residues. Per germline, CDR1 LGHDT and CDR2 YNNKEL (reference sequence). CDR3 DNA: TGTGCCAGCAGCCCCCGTACTAGCGGGAGAGCGACCGGGGAGCTGTTTTTT. Translated: CASSPRTSGRATGELFF.

The chain links TRBV6-5 to TRBJ2-3, with D tentatively TRBD2 (5 bases). V lost 6 bases and J 4 bases, leaving 11 bases between the germline ends. The CDR3 is 13 residues long. Germline lookup yields CDR1 MNHEY and CDR2 SVGAGI. The CDR3 region has the DNA TGTGCCAGCAGCCTCCCCGGGGCAGATACGCAGTATTTT. As protein: CASSLPGADTQYF.

The chain links TRBV28 to TRBJ2-1, with 8 bases lining up with TRBD2. V dropped 5 bases and J dropped 0; count of bases not matched to a gene: 6. The CDR3 spans 16 residues. The germline gives CDR1 MDHEN, CDR2 SYDVKM. This CDR3 is CASSPSSGSSYNEQFF. The CDR3 DNA reads as TGTGCCAGCAGTCCATCGAGCGGGAGCTCCTACAATGAGCAGTTCTTC.

The V call is TRBV4-1, the J call TRBJ1-4; D is perhaps TRBD1 (6 bases). The CDR3 spans 16 residues. Looked up from germline, CDR1 is MGHRA and CDR2 is YSYEKL. Deletions cut 3 bases from V and 6 bases from J, with 17 bases between. DNA of the CDR3: TGCGCCAGCAGCCAGACGGTGGGGGCGGGAGATGAAAAACTGTTTTTT. This sequence encodes CASSQTVGAGDEKLFF.